Listed here is a single T cell receptor beta chain. The CDR3 consists of 12 residues. V was pared by 7 bases and J by 7 bases, with 16 bases between. Germline CDR1 SQVTM, CDR2 ANQGSEA. These data are taken from a study of T cell responses to AZD1222 COVID-19 vaccine. The assay was immunoSEQ multiplex PCR, and TCRdb's table has in-frame clones only and misses some. The sample contains more than 150,000 clones, 85% to 95% of which appear only once. This sequence joins TRBV29-1 and TRBJ1-2; D may be TRBD1 (5 bases). The sequencing used peripheral blood, collected on day 0 of AZD1222 vaccination. The source of this sequence is an adult in good health. CDR3 sequence reads: CSAPHRRGGYTF. CDR3 DNA sequence: TGCAGCGCCCCCCACAGGCGTGGTGGCTACACCTTC.